Shown below are 29 T cell receptor beta chains from a single sample sequenced in a study of response to subunit inactivated influenza vaccine. Via MiXCR, TCRdb re-called the RT-PCR reads, giving one row per CDR3 protein. The sample carries some 180,000 distinct CDR3 sequences, 7.5% to 10% recorded once. Material: non-naive T cells sorted from PBMCs, obtained on the day of vaccination. The receptor source for this set is a man aged 45-65 years who received an inactivated influenza vaccine.

This clonotype has ten or more counts. The J gene is TRBJ1-6, the V gene TRBV5-6; D perhaps matches TRBD1 (6 bases). Trimming took off 1 base at V and 6 bases at J, with 11 bases between the two ends. Germline V gene data show CDR1 as SGHDT and CDR2 as YYEEEE. The CDR3 runs 15 residues. CDR3 loop: CASSLYRDRNSPLHF. CDR3 nucleotide sequence: TGTGCCAGCAGCTTGTACAGGGACCGTAATTCACCCCTCCACTTT.

In its sample, this clonotype was seen a few times. The rearrangement links TRBV9 to TRBJ2-1; 7 bases fit TRBD2. The CDR3 has 17 residues. The V gene's germline CDR1 is SGDLS and CDR2 YYNGEE. The J segment lost 0 bases and the V segment lost 0 bases, leaving 6 bases of the junction unmatched. CDR3 nucleotide sequence: TGTGCCAGCAGCGTAGGGCTAGCGGTCAGCTCCTACAATGAGCAGTTCTTC. It specifies CASSVGLAVSSYNEQFF.

This clonotype was observed at least ten times. The V call is TRBV19, the J call TRBJ2-2; 8 bases agree with TRBD1. The CDR3 totals 16 residues. The junction had 4 bases not matched to a gene; V was cut back by 0 bases and J by 4 bases. Germline V gives CDR1 LNHDA, CDR2 SQIVND (reference sequence). The CDR3 coding sequence is TGTGCCAGTAGTATAGAGGACAGGGATCTCACCGGGGAGCTGTTTTTT. It encodes CASSIEDRDLTGELFF.

The rearrangement uses TRBV7-2 and TRBJ2-6; D gene ambiguous. With 3 bases removed from V and 0 bases from J, the gap between germline ends came to 9 bases. CDR3 size: 16 residues. Germline-derived CDR1 and CDR2 are SGHTA and FQGNSA. CDR3 sequence reads: CASSLGRYSGANVLTF. The CDR3 DNA is TGTGCCAGCAGCTTGGGTAGATACTCTGGGGCCAACGTCCTGACTTTC.

In this sample, this clonotype turned up a few times. The chain uses TRBV4-3 and TRBJ2-5; 8 bases map to TRBD1. CDR3 length equals 13 residues. From germline, CDR1 is LGHNA and CDR2 YSLEER. V was clipped by 4 bases and J by 4 bases; unmatched bases: 2. The CDR3 sequence is CASSRDRGETQYF. CDR3 nucleotide sequence: TGCGCCAGCAGCCGAGACAGGGGAGAGACCCAGTACTTC.

This clonotype came up many times. The chain is built from TRBV12-3 or TRBV12-4 and TRBJ2-1; TRBD2 aligns across 10 bases. CDR3 size: 15 residues. V shed 5 bases, J shed 5 bases, and the junction held 6 bases outside the gene matches. This CDR3 is CASSQLAGSDNEQFF. CDR3 nucleotide sequence: TGTGCCAGCAGTCAACTAGCGGGGAGCGACAATGAGCAGTTCTTC.

This clonotype was observed many times. The chain carries TRBV12-3 or TRBV12-4 and TRBJ2-3; tentative D call: TRBD1 (6 bases). Trimming stripped 3 bases from V and 9 bases from J, with 10 bases between. This CDR3 comprises 12 residues. This CDR3 is CASSFGGGTQYF. The CDR3 DNA reads as TGTGCCAGCAGTTTTGGGGGCGGCACGCAGTATTTT.

The CDR3 DNA follows: TGTGCCAGCAGCCCCGGACAGGGGTTCGGGAATGAGCAGTTCTTC. Its translation is CASSPGQGFGNEQFF. This chain joins TRBV7-2 and TRBJ2-1, with 9 bases matching TRBD1. The V gene end was trimmed by 5 bases and the J gene end by 7 bases; junction bases not matched to a gene: 9. The CDR3 is 15 amino acids. The germline gives CDR1 SGHTA, CDR2 FQGNSA.

This clonotype was recorded many times. The chain links TRBV12-3 or TRBV12-4 to TRBJ2-2, with TRBD2 identical over 10 bases. The V gene end was trimmed by 6 bases and the J gene end by 3 bases; junction bases not matched to a gene: 7. The CDR3 covers 16 residues. CDR3 sequence: CASSTKREGDTGELFF. CDR3 coding DNA: TGTGCCAGCAGCACTAAGCGGGAGGGGGACACCGGGGAGCTGTTTTTT.

A few counts support this clonotype. CDR3 region: CASMKHIGSGANVLTF. CDR3 nucleotides: TGTGCCAGCATGAAGCACATCGGCTCTGGGGCCAACGTCCTGACTTTC. The V call is TRBV6-2 or TRBV6-3, the J call TRBJ2-6; D not certain. This CDR3 comprises 16 residues. Trimming shortened V by 7 bases and J by 0 bases, and 13 bases separated the two germline ends. The germline CDR1 and CDR2 sequences are MNHEY and SVGEGT.

V is TRBV20-1 and J is TRBJ1-5; 7 bases are a match to TRBD1. The germline CDR1 and CDR2 sequences are DFQATT and SNEGSKA (reference sequence). Trimming took 1 base from V and 3 from J; bases not matched to a gene: 3. The CDR3 is 14 residues long. The CDR3 region has the DNA TGCAGTGCTAGAGTACAGGGGAACAATCAGCCCCAGCATTTT. This encodes CSARVQGNNQPQHF.

This clonotype has a count of ten or more. The chain joins TRBV12-3 or TRBV12-4 to TRBJ1-3; D possibly corresponds to TRBD1 (6 bases). V shed 6 bases and J shed 11 bases, with 17 bases lying between them. This CDR3 is 13 amino acids long. In DNA form, the CDR3 reads TGTGCCAGCAGGGGGGACATGGAATTGGCCATATATTTT. It codes for CASRGDMELAIYF.

This chain connects TRBV20-1 to TRBJ2-5, with D perhaps matching TRBD1 (5 bases). V lost 0 bases to trimming and J lost 1 base, with 15 bases between them. CDR3 length: 16 residues. The germline CDR1 and CDR2 sequences are DFQATT and SNEGSKA (reference sequence). CDR3 loop: CSARDVKTAPQETQYF. CDR3 DNA sequence: TGCAGTGCTAGAGATGTTAAGACAGCCCCCCAAGAGACCCAGTACTTC.

This clonotype was found many times. The gene calls are TRBV5-1 and TRBJ2-1, with D uncertain. The CDR3 runs 13 residues. Germline CDR1 and CDR2: SGHRS and YFSETQ. Between the trimmed V and J ends, which lost 1 base and 8 bases, there was a span of 10 bases. The CDR3 nucleotides read TGCGCCAGCAGCTTGTCCCTATTCGATGAGCAGTTCTTC. Translated: CASSLSLFDEQFF.

Many counts were recorded for this clonotype. This chain links TRBV7-2 with TRBJ2-1, with D unresolved. Deletions cut 3 bases from V and 7 bases from J, with 10 bases between. Germline V gene data show CDR1 as SGHTA and CDR2 as FQGNSA. The CDR3 consists of 13 residues. CDR3 loop: CASSFNRLNEQFF. CDR3 DNA sequence: TGTGCCAGCAGCTTTAACAGATTGAATGAGCAGTTCTTC.

This clonotype came up a few times. The CDR3 DNA sequence: TGTGCCAGTAGTATAACGGGTTGGGGCACCGGGGAGCTGTTTTTT. It codes for CASSITGWGTGELFF. The gene calls are TRBV19 and TRBJ2-2; D is undetermined. Trimming took off 2 bases at V and 4 bases at J, with 11 bases between the two ends. Germline-derived CDR1 and CDR2 are LNHDA and SQIVND (reference sequence). The CDR3 sequence is 15 residues long.

This clonotype was picked up many times. The V call is TRBV6-2 or TRBV6-3, the J call TRBJ1-2; D is unclear. CDR3 length equals 13 residues. Trimming stripped 4 bases from V and 8 bases from J, with 14 bases between. CDR1 is MNHEY and CDR2 is SVGEGT in the germline V gene. CDR3 sequence (DNA): TGTGCCAGCAGTTCCCCCCTGCGAGGGGGCTACACCTTC. Amino acid sequence: CASSSPLRGGYTF.

This clonotype was counted a few times. This chain joins TRBV20-1 and TRBJ2-5; D may be TRBD1 (5 bases). Trimming removed 0 bases from V and 2 bases from J, with 10 bases in between. The germline V gene encodes CDR1 DFQATT and CDR2 SNEGSKA (reference sequence). CDR3 length equals 14 residues. CDR3 sequence reads: CSARELDIQETQYF. CDR3 coding DNA: TGCAGTGCTAGAGAATTGGACATACAAGAGACCCAGTACTTC.

This chain links TRBV10-2 with TRBJ2-3; tentative D call: TRBD2 (7 bases). The CDR3 totals 15 residues. Germline values: CDR1 WSHSY, CDR2 SAAADI. V was clipped by 6 bases and J by 1 base, with 14 bases between them. Here the CDR3 DNA reads TGCGCCAGCAGCTGGGGGGGCGCGGGCACAGATACGCAGTATTTT. Its translation is CASSWGGAGTDTQYF.

This clonotype turned up a few times. This sequence joins TRBV11-2 and TRBJ1-2; D is possibly TRBD1 (5 bases). From germline, CDR1 is SGHAT and CDR2 FQNNGV. CDR3 length: 15 residues. The V gene lost 3 bases and the J gene lost 2 bases, with 13 bases spanning the gap. CDR3 DNA sequence: TGTGCCAGCAGCTTGTCGTTTCGGGGGAACTATGGCTACACCTTC. This codes for CASSLSFRGNYGYTF.

This chain uses TRBV20-1 with TRBJ2-6; D is unclear. The V and J ends lost 3 bases and 1 base respectively, with 10 bases between them. Per germline, CDR1 DFQATT and CDR2 SNEGSKA (reference sequence). This CDR3 is built from 15 residues. The CDR3 DNA sequence: TGCAGTGCTAGTGGGCTAGGGTCTGGGGCCAACGTCCTGACTTTC. Translation gives CSASGLGSGANVLTF.

This clonotype showed up many times. The chain joins TRBV28 to TRBJ1-1; D remains unclear. From germline, CDR1 is MDHEN and CDR2 SYDVKM. V was trimmed by 3 bases and J by 6 bases, leaving 8 bases between them. This CDR3 has 12 amino acids. The CDR3 DNA is TGTGCCAGCAGTTTGCGTGGGCCTGAAGCTTTCTTT. Its translation: CASSLRGPEAFF.

This clonotype was seen just once. The rearrangement links TRBV7-2 to TRBJ1-1, with D perhaps matching TRBD1 (6 bases). CDR3 length equals 14 residues. The V and J ends lost 6 bases and 8 bases respectively, with 19 bases between them. CDR1 is SGHTA and CDR2 is FQGNSA in the germline V gene. The chain's CDR3 is CASRRQQGMGEAFF. For the CDR3, the DNA is TGTGCCAGCAGAAGACAACAGGGAATGGGGGAAGCTTTCTTT.

This clonotype was detected a few times. CDR3 DNA: TGTGCCAGCAGTTTCCAGCCCCCGAACACTGAAGCTTTCTTT. As protein: CASSFQPPNTEAFF. The chain combines TRBV28 with TRBJ1-1, with no clear D. V shed 3 bases and J shed 1 base, with 9 bases lying between them. Germline loops: CDR1 MDHEN, CDR2 SYDVKM. The CDR3 loop spans 14 amino acids.

This chain connects TRBV20-1 to TRBJ2-4; 9 bases agree with TRBD1. After removal of 0 bases from V and 8 bases from J, the junction contained 11 bases not matched to a gene. The CDR3 is 16 residues long. Germline V gene data show CDR1 as DFQATT and CDR2 as SNEGSKA (reference sequence). CDR3 DNA sequence: TGCAGTGCTAGAGACCTACAGGGGGCACAGAATGACATTCAGTACTTC. Protein sequence: CSARDLQGAQNDIQYF.

A few counts support this clonotype. The chain combines TRBV30 with TRBJ1-1, with D unresolved. Germline V lookup: CDR1 GTSNPN, CDR2 SVGIG (reference sequence). The CDR3 length is 13 residues. Trimming cost V 4 bases and J 1 base, with 10 bases left between them. This CDR3 is CAWTHSRNTEAFF. The CDR3 DNA is TGTGCCTGGACCCACAGCCGGAACACTGAAGCTTTCTTT.

The V call is TRBV7-2, the J call TRBJ2-5; TRBD2 agrees at 8 bases. The CDR3 is 16 amino acids. Trimming at V came to 2 bases and at J to 4 bases, leaving 9 bases not matched to a gene. CDR1 is SGHTA, CDR2 FQGNSA, per germline. The DNA of the CDR3 is TGTGCCAGCAGCTTAAGCAGCGGGAGCGGGGGAGAGACCCAGTACTTC. Protein sequence: CASSLSSGSGGETQYF.

The chain uses TRBV7-3 and TRBJ2-1, with 10 bases lining up with TRBD2. The length of the CDR3 is 15 residues. CDR1 is SGHTA and CDR2 is FQGTGA in the germline V gene. J lost 8 bases, V lost 4 bases, and 8 bases had no gene match. CDR3 sequence: CASSSKSSGRHEQFF. CDR3 DNA sequence: TGTGCCAGCAGCTCTAAATCTAGCGGGAGACATGAGCAGTTCTTC.

This clonotype was seen more than once but under ten times. This chain joins TRBV7-2 and TRBJ1-6; no clear D. This CDR3 spans 14 amino acids. Germline V CDR1 and CDR2: SGHTA, FQGNSA. The germline V and J ends were trimmed by 6 bases and 6 bases, with 12 bases remaining between them. Here the CDR3 DNA reads TGTGCCAGCAGACGAGTCGATGGTAATTCACCCCTCCACTTT. Protein sequence: CASRRVDGNSPLHF.